The present TCR beta chain was sequenced within a study of T cells in Graves' hyperthyroidism and ophthalmopathy. At the level of the study: Once the initial diagnosis was made, peripheral blood was obtained before any treatment. Study-level results: Most thyroid clonotypes with frequency above 0.001 were detected in blood.

Patients were excluded because of uncontrolled infection, other autoimmune disease, pregnancy or lactation. At first hyperthyroidism diagnosis, before any ophthalmopathy symptoms, the blood sample was collected. Regions amplified from RNA transcripts were the TCR beta CDR3 regions. The TCR CDR3 first-round RT-PCR relied on the HTBI primer set. MiXCR, run by TCRdb on the multiplex PCR reads, gives a single entry per CDR3 protein. Among roughly 580,000 distinct CDR3 sequences listed, approximately 15% were seen once. Comments on this clonotype: Its specificity is not known.

This clonotype originated in a woman aged 25 to 45 with Graves' hyperthyroidism that later progressed to Graves' ophthalmopathy. The sequenced sample consisted of blood.

The CDR3: CATSDSQGRLPQHF. In DNA form, the CDR3 reads TGTGCCACCAGTGATTCACAGGGTAGGTTGCCCCAGCATTTT. The V gene is TRBV24-1, the J gene TRBJ1-5; TRBD1 is a possible D gene (6 bases). V gave up 2 bases and J gave up 9 bases, with 13 bases separating them. The CDR3 loop spans 14 amino acids. Germline CDR1 KGHDR, CDR2 SFDVKD.